Below are 21 T cell receptor beta chains sequenced from a single sample in a study of cytotoxic CD8 clonotypes in ibrutinib-treated CLL. The data were produced by immunoSEQ multiplex PCR, yet TCRdb's version contains in-frame clones alone and is incomplete. The sample has about 35,000 clones; 65% to 75% are singletons. The source was PBMCs, collected at disease progression, from a patient treated with ibrutinib. These receptors came from a human donor with chronic lymphocytic leukemia.

V and J are TRBV18 and TRBJ2-7, with 7 bases matching TRBD1. V shed 3 bases and J 5 bases; nucleotides not matched to a gene: 4. CDR1 is KGHSH and CDR2 is LQKENI in the germline V gene. The CDR3 extends over 13 amino acids. DNA for the CDR3: TGTGCCAGCTCACCGGGGCAGGGGGACGAGCAGTACTTC. Translating gives CASSPGQGDEQYF.

This chain joins TRBV7-8 and TRBJ2-5, with D tentatively TRBD1 (6 bases). The CDR3 consists of 15 residues. CDR1 is SGHVS, CDR2 FQNEAQ, per germline. Trimming stripped 0 bases from V and 7 bases from J, with 15 bases between. CDR3: CASSLASGGLLTQYF. Here the CDR3 DNA reads TGTGCCAGCAGCTTAGCGTCTGGGGGCTTGTTGACCCAGTACTTC. The whole variable domain, remainder taken from reference TRBV7-8 and TRBJ2-5, is GAGVSQSPRYKVAKRGQDVALRCDPISGHVSLFWYQQALGQGPEFLTYFQNEAQLDKSGLPSDRFFAERPEGSVSTLKIQRTQQEDSAVYLCASSLASGGLLTQYFGPGTRLLVL.

The chain carries TRBV6-5 and TRBJ2-5; 7 nucleotides align to TRBD2. This CDR3 has 14 amino acids. CDR1 MNHEY and CDR2 SVGAGI come from the germline V gene. The V segment lost 2 bases and the J segment 5 bases; nucleotides outside the gene matches: 5. Here the CDR3 DNA reads TGTGCCAGCAGTTACGGCGGGGGTGGGGAGACCCAGTACTTC. This gives the protein CASSYGGGGETQYF.

This clone came up a few times. This chain joins TRBV14 and TRBJ2-3; 7 bases match TRBD1. This CDR3 has 16 amino acids. Unmatched junction bases numbered 9, after V lost 6 bases and J lost 0 bases. Germline loops: CDR1 SGHDN, CDR2 FVKESK. CDR3 coding DNA: TGTGCCAGCAGACTAACAGGGGAATTAAGCACAGATACGCAGTATTTT. Its protein is CASRLTGELSTDTQYF. Full variable domain (outside the CDR3, taken from reference TRBV14 and TRBJ2-3): EAGVTQFPSHSVIEKGQTVTLRCDPISGHDNLYWYRRVMGKEIKFLLHFVKESKQDESGMPNNRFLAERTGGTYSTLKVQPAELEDSGVYFCASRLTGELSTDTQYFGPGTRLTVL.

This clone was counted ten times or more. The chain has TRBV19 and TRBJ1-2, with TRBD1 matching over 7 bases. Unmatched junction bases numbered 11, after V lost 7 bases and J lost 6 bases. Germline V gene data show CDR1 as LNHDA and CDR2 as SQIVND (reference sequence). CDR3 length: 14 amino acids. CDR3 residues: CASTMSRDSNGYTF. The CDR3, as DNA: TGTGCCAGTACCATGTCCCGGGACAGTAATGGCTACACCTTC.

This clone came up a few times. The gene calls are TRBV5-1 and TRBJ2-5; D is uncertain. Germline CDR1 and CDR2: SGHRS and YFSETQ. Trimming cost V 1 base and J 5 bases, with 9 bases left between them. The CDR3 has 13 amino acids. The CDR3: CASSLPQEETQYF. DNA for the CDR3: TGCGCCAGCAGCTTGCCCCAAGAGGAGACCCAGTACTTC.

The chain uses TRBV7-8 and TRBJ1-2; D is ambiguous. This CDR3 is built from 13 residues. The V end lost 1 base, the J end lost 7 bases, and 10 bases lay between the germline ends. Germline V lookup: CDR1 SGHVS, CDR2 FQNEAQ. The CDR3 reads CASSLVLRGGYTF. The CDR3 DNA reads TGTGCCAGCAGCTTAGTCCTCCGGGGTGGCTACACCTTC.

This clone was seen once. V usage is TRBV5-1 and J usage is TRBJ2-7, with TRBD1 as a possible D gene (6 bases). Looked up from germline, CDR1 is SGHRS and CDR2 is YFSETQ. The CDR3 consists of 14 residues. Trimming took off 0 bases at V and 3 bases at J, with 10 bases between the two ends. This chain's CDR3 is CASSLGTGYYEQYF. DNA of the CDR3: TGCGCCAGCAGCTTGGGTACAGGGTACTACGAGCAGTACTTC.

The chain links TRBV5-1 to TRBJ2-2; D might be TRBD2 (6 bases). Germline loops: CDR1 SGHRS, CDR2 YFSETQ. V lost 0 bases and J lost 7, with 10 bases in between. The CDR3 covers 14 residues. As DNA, the CDR3 is TGCGCCAGCAGCTTGGGCGGGGCGAGCGGGGAGCTGTTTTTT. This translates into CASSLGGASGELFF.

This rearrangement joins TRBV10-3 to TRBJ2-5; TRBD2 matches at 12 bases. The CDR3 totals 15 residues. The J segment lost 2 bases and the V segment lost 6 bases, leaving 4 bases of the junction unmatched. CDR1 is ENHRY and CDR2 is SYGVKD in the germline V gene. CDR3 nucleotide sequence: TGTGCCATCAGGACTAGCGGGGGTCCTCAAGAGACCCAGTACTTC. Translating gives CAIRTSGGPQETQYF.

The CDR3 spells CASGLVSRDGEETQYF. CDR3 nucleotide sequence: TGTGCTAGTGGTTTGGTGAGCAGGGATGGTGAGGAGACCCAGTACTTC. The chain carries TRBV12-5 and TRBJ2-5; tentative D call: TRBD1 (5 bases). Trimming removed 0 bases from V and 5 bases from J, with 16 bases in between. The CDR3 runs to 16 residues. CDR1 LGHNT and CDR2 FRNRAP come from the germline V gene. Based on the CDR3 plus reference TRBV12-5 and TRBJ2-5, the full variable domain is DARVTQTPRHKVTEMGQEVTMRCQPILGHNTVFWYRQTMMQGLELLAYFRNRAPLDDSGMPKDRFSAEMPDATLATLKIQPSEPRDSAVYFCASGLVSRDGEETQYFGPGTRLLVL.

This chain links TRBV29-1 with TRBJ1-2; no definite D call. CDR1 SQVTM and CDR2 ANQGSEA come from the germline V gene. Trimming took 2 bases from V and 4 from J, leaving 8 bases between them. This CDR3 is 12 amino acids long. The DNA for the CDR3 is TGCAGCGTTGAACTTCTGGGCTATGGCTACACCTTC. Its protein product is CSVELLGYGYTF.

The genes are TRBV6-5 and TRBJ1-3, with D unclear. The CDR3 runs 14 residues. Germline loops: CDR1 MNHEY, CDR2 SVGAGI. V was pared by 5 bases and J by 2 bases, with 10 bases between. For the CDR3, the DNA is TGTGCCAGCAGTCCAAGGCAGCCTGGAAACACCATATATTTT. This codes for CASSPRQPGNTIYF.

This clone has only a few counts. The same CDR3 arises from other DNA sequences in this sample as well. The chain couples TRBV2 to TRBJ1-6; TRBD1 aligns across 10 bases. V trimming: 6 bases; J trimming: 1 base; junction bases outside the gene matches: 21. This CDR3 is 22 amino acids long. Germline loops: CDR1 SNHLY, CDR2 FYNNEI. DNA of the CDR3: TGTGCCAGCAGCCCGGGACAGGGGACGCACGCTAATCCTTTTTCCTATAATTCACCCCTCCACTTT. Translation: CASSPGQGTHANPFSYNSPLHF.

In its sample, this clone was seen once. This sequence joins TRBV15 and TRBJ1-1; TRBD1 matches 7 bases. The CDR3 contains 15 residues. Germline V gene sequence: CDR1 LNHNV, CDR2 YYDKDF (reference sequence). Trimming at V came to 4 bases and at J to 4 bases, leaving 9 bases not matched to a gene. The CDR3 region is CATSTEQGTGTEAFF. CDR3 bases: TGTGCCACCAGCACCGAACAGGGGACGGGCACTGAAGCTTTCTTT.

J is TRBJ1-2 and V is TRBV23-1; D remains unclear. TRBV23-1 is known as an ORF, though its function is uncertain. Trimming removed 9 bases at V and 3 bases at J, with 26 bases between. CDR3 length: 17 residues. The CDR3 DNA sequence: TGCGCCAGTCTCCAACGGTATCGGGCGGGCACAGACTATGGCTACACCTTC. Its translation: CASLQRYRAGTDYGYTF.

The gene calls are TRBV7-9 and TRBJ2-2, with D unresolved. V lost 3 bases, J lost 8 bases, and 7 bases lay in between. This CDR3 has 12 amino acids. Germline CDR1 and CDR2: SEHNR and FQNEAQ (reference sequence). CDR3 in amino acids: CASSLTWGELFF. CDR3 in DNA: TGTGCCAGCAGCTTGACGTGGGGGGAGCTGTTTTTT.

V usage is TRBV5-4 and J usage is TRBJ1-2, with 9 bases lining up with TRBD1. The germline V gene encodes CDR1 SGHNT and CDR2 YYREEE (reference sequence). The CDR3 extends over 15 amino acids. With 4 bases clipped from V and 5 bases from J, the junction kept 9 bases outside the gene matches. The CDR3 DNA sequence: TGTGCCAGCAGCCCCTCGGACAGGGGTCGGTATGGCTACACCTTC. Its protein product is CASSPSDRGRYGYTF.

This clone was seen a single time. J is TRBJ1-1 and V is TRBV29-1; unclear D gene. This CDR3 is 13 amino acids long. Germline loops: CDR1 SQVTM, CDR2 ANQGSEA. V was clipped by 7 bases and J by 4 bases, with 16 bases between them. For the CDR3, the DNA is TGCAGCGGGTGGGGAGTTAGTGTCACTGAAGCTTTCTTT. It codes for CSGWGVSVTEAFF. Drawing the rest from reference TRBV29-1 and TRBJ1-1, the complete variable domain is SAVISQKPSRDICQRGTSLTIQCQVDSQVTMMFWYRQQPGQSLTLIATANQGSEATYESGFVIDKFPISRPNLTFSTLTVSNMSPEDSSIYLCSGWGVSVTEAFFGQGTRLTVV.

The CDR3 DNA follows: TGTGCCAGCAGCCCGAAGGGGGGATCGGTGGGCACCGGGGAGCTGTTTTTT. Protein: CASSPKGGSVGTGELFF. The J gene is TRBJ2-2, the V gene TRBV7-2; the D call may be TRBD1 or TRBD2 (6 bases each). This CDR3 spans 17 amino acids. Germline V gene lookup returns CDR1 SGHTA and CDR2 FQGNSA. The V end lost 5 bases, the J end lost 4 bases, and 20 bases lay between the germline ends.

This CDR3 reads CASSFSGENQPQHF. The CDR3 bases are TGCGCCAGCAGCTTCTCAGGGGAGAATCAGCCCCAGCATTTT. The chain recombines TRBV5-1 with TRBJ1-5; D may be TRBD1 (6 bases). This CDR3 contains 14 residues. The germline V gene has CDR1 SGHRS and CDR2 YFSETQ. Between the trimmed V and J ends, which lost 2 bases and 4 bases, there was a span of 10 bases.